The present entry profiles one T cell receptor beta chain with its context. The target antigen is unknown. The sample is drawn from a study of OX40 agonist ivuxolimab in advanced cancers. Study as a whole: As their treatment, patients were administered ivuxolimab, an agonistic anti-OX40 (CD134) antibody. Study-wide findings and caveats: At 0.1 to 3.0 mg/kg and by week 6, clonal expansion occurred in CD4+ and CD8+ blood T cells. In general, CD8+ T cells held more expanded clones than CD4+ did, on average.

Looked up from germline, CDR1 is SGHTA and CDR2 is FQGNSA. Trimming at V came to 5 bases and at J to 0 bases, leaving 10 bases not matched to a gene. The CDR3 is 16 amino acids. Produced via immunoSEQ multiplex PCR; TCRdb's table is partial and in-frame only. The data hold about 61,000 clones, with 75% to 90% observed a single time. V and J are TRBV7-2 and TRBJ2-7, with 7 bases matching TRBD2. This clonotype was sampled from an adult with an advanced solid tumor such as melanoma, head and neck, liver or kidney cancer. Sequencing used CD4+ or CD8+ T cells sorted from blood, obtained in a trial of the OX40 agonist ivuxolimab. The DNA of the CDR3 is TGTGCCAGCAGCCCGTCACGGGGGGTCAACTCCTACGAGCAGTACTTC. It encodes CASSPSRGVNSYEQYF.